A selection of T cell receptor beta chains follows, all from one sample in a study of blood T cell repertoires in COVID-19. Only in-frame clones appear in the TCRdb table, and some are missing; sequencing was by immunoSEQ multiplex PCR. This sample carries fewer than 20,000 clones, over 85% of them seen once, and the ten largest clones take approximately 4%. Sequenced input: peripheral blood. Receptors were obtained from a woman between 45 and 60 years old with active COVID-19. CDR3s include the opening cysteine and the closing phenylalanine or tryptophan. Fields, in order: CDR3 length, clone size, D gene, V gene, J gene, CDR3 DNA, CDR3 protein. A D gene is named only where the DNA matches it firmly. Clone size is not always given. Where it is, it says once, few, many or a class for expanded clones.

14	NA	NA	TRBV5-1	TRBJ2-3	TGCGCCAGCAGCCTTGCGGGACGCACAGATACGCAGTATTTT	CASSLAGRTDTQYF
14	NA	NA	TRBV3-1/TRBV3-2	TRBJ2-2	TGTGCCAGCAGTCCCACCCTGGGGAGTCGGGAGCTGTTTTTT	CASSPTLGSRELFF
15	NA	TRBD2	TRBV9	TRBJ2-2	TGTGCCAGCAGACGGGACTATACTAACACCGGGGAGCTGTTTTTT	CASRRDYTNTGELFF
14	NA	NA	TRBV27	TRBJ2-3	TGTGCCAGCAGTTTATCGACAGGCACAGATACGCAGTATTTT	CASSLSTGTDTQYF
14	NA	NA	TRBV6-5	TRBJ2-5	TGTGCCAGCAGTTACTCCCCCCGGCAAGAGACCCAGTACTTC	CASSYSPRQETQYF
14	NA	NA	TRBV28	TRBJ2-2	TGTGCCAGCAGTCGGTCTACTAGAACCGGGGAGCTGTTTTTT	CASSRSTRTGELFF
12	NA	NA	TRBV19	TRBJ1-1	TGTGCCAGTAGGACAGGGAACACTGAAGCTTTCTTT	CASRTGNTEAFF
14	NA	TRBD2	TRBV9	TRBJ2-1	TGTGCCAGCAGCGTACTTCGGGAGGGCCCGCGGCAGTTCTTC	CASSVLREGPRQFF
13	NA	NA	TRBV7-2	TRBJ2-1	TGTGCCAGCAGCTCGGGACACAACAATGAGCAGTTCTTC	CASSSGHNNEQFF
16	NA	TRBD2	TRBV5-5	TRBJ2-3	TGTGCCAGCAGCTTGGGTGGACTAGCGGTCACAGATACGCAGTATTTT	CASSLGGLAVTDTQYF
15	NA	TRBD1	TRBV6-5	TRBJ1-4	TGTGCCAGCAGGGACACAGGGGGGACTAATGAAAAACTGTTTTTT	CASRDTGGTNEKLFF
12	NA	NA	TRBV28	TRBJ1-2	TGTGCCAGCAGCCGCGATAACTATGGCTACACCTTC	CASSRDNYGYTF
13	once	NA	TRBV2	TRBJ1-1	TGTGCCAGCAGTGCCGGGTCGGACACTGAAGCTTTCTTT	CASSAGSDTEAFF
15	once	NA	TRBV19	TRBJ2-7	TGTGCCAGTAGTATCTCGGGGGGCGCTTCCTACGAGCAGTACTTC	CASSISGGASYEQYF
13	NA	NA	TRBV5-6	TRBJ2-1	TGTGCCAGCAGCTTTGATAGAACGAATGAGCAGTTCTTC	CASSFDRTNEQFF
15	NA	NA	TRBV5-5	TRBJ2-7	TGTGCCAGCAGCTCCCCCGGGAAATCATTCTACGAGCAGTACTTC	CASSSPGKSFYEQYF
15	NA	TRBD1	TRBV3-1/TRBV3-2	TRBJ1-1	TGTGCCAGCAGCCAAGTTGGGGCAGGGGGCTTTGAAGCTTTCTTT	CASSQVGAGGFEAFF
13	NA	NA	TRBV9	TRBJ1-4	TGTGCCAGCAAAGGGGATCCTAATGAAAAACTGTTTTTT	CASKGDPNEKLFF
15	few	NA	TRBV15	TRBJ2-2	TGTGCCACCAGCAGAGAGGAGGTGGGGACCGGGGAGCTGTTTTTT	CATSREEVGTGELFF
18	NA	NA	TRBV11-2	TRBJ1-3	TGTGCCAGCAGCTTAGATGCCGAACTACAGGGCTCTGGAAACACCATATATTTT	CASSLDAELQGSGNTIYF
12	NA	NA	TRBV5-1	TRBJ2-1	TGCGCCAGCAGCTTGGTATACAATGAGCAGTTCTTC	CASSLVYNEQFF
15	NA	TRBD1	TRBV5-1	TRBJ2-2	TGCGCCAGCAGCTGGGGACAGGGGGCACCCGGGGAGCTGTTTTTT	CASSWGQGAPGELFF
13	NA	NA	TRBV29-1	TRBJ2-7	TGCAGCGTGGGGACTTCCCTAAGGGGTGAGCAGTACTTC	CSVGTSLRGEQYF
15	NA	NA	TRBV9	TRBJ2-7	TGTGCCAGCAGCGTAGAGGGGGACGGTTCCTACGAGCAGTACTTC	CASSVEGDGSYEQYF
13	NA	NA	TRBV24-1	TRBJ2-1	TGTGCCACCAGTGATTTACAGACCAATGAGCAGTTCTTC	CATSDLQTNEQFF
15	NA	TRBD2	TRBV11-2	TRBJ2-5	TGTGCCAGCAGCTCGGGACTAGCGGACCAAGAGACCCAGTACTTC	CASSSGLADQETQYF
13	NA	NA	TRBV6-2/TRBV6-3	TRBJ1-2	TGTGCCAGCAGTCCGACAGGATTGAGAGGCTACACCTTC	CASSPTGLRGYTF
16	NA	TRBD2	TRBV3-1/TRBV3-2	TRBJ2-1	TGTGCCAGCAGCAAGATAGCGGGAGGTCGCAACAATGAGCAGTTCTTC	CASSKIAGGRNNEQFF
15	few	TRBD1	TRBV19	TRBJ2-7	TGTGCCAGTAGTGTCGGACAGGGATTCTCCTACGAGCAGTACTTC	CASSVGQGFSYEQYF
19	NA	TRBD2	TRBV18	TRBJ2-6	TGTGCCAGCTCACCGTCCGCTAGCGGGAGCGCCTCTGGGGCCAACGTCCTGACTTTC	CASSPSASGSASGANVLTF
14	NA	TRBD1	TRBV29-1	TRBJ2-3	TGCAGCGTTGAGGACAGGGTTGTCACAGATACGCAGTATTTT	CSVEDRVVTDTQYF
14	once	NA	TRBV6-4	TRBJ1-1	TGTGCCAGCAGAACGACAGGAGATAACACTGAAGCTTTCTTT	CASRTTGDNTEAFF
15	NA	NA	TRBV7-9	TRBJ2-6	TGTGCCAGCAGCCTAGACAGGAGTGGGGCCAACGTCCTGACTTTC	CASSLDRSGANVLTF
15	NA	NA	TRBV7-9	TRBJ2-2	TGTGCCAGCAGCTTAGCCTCCCAGGGGACCGGGGAGCTGTTTTTT	CASSLASQGTGELFF
16	NA	NA	TRBV4-1	TRBJ1-2	TGCGCCAGCAGCCCCCAGTATCAGGGCGCAGGCTATGGCTACACCTTC	CASSPQYQGAGYGYTF
16	NA	TRBD1	TRBV28	TRBJ2-5	TGTGCCAGCAGTTTCTTGGGACAGGGAGGCCAAGAGACCCAGTACTTC	CASSFLGQGGQETQYF
16	NA	TRBD2	TRBV5-1	TRBJ2-3	TGCGCCAGCAGCTTATTAGCGGGAGGGCCAGGGGATACGCAGTATTTT	CASSLLAGGPGDTQYF
16	NA	TRBD1	TRBV6-6	TRBJ1-3	TGTGCCAGCAGTTCCCGACCCGGGACAGGGAGTTTCACCATATATTTT	CASSSRPGTGSFTIYF
14	NA	NA	TRBV7-9	TRBJ1-1	TGTGCCAGCAGCTGGATTGGGCCGAACACTGAAGCTTTCTTT	CASSWIGPNTEAFF
14	NA	NA	TRBV9	TRBJ2-7	TGTGCCAGCAGCGAATGGGACTCGCCCTACGAGCAGTACTTC	CASSEWDSPYEQYF
15	NA	NA	TRBV2	TRBJ2-3	TGTGCCAGCAGTGTTCTAGGGGGTGGTACAGATACGCAGTATTTT	CASSVLGGGTDTQYF
13	NA	NA	TRBV2	TRBJ2-7	TGTGCCAGCAACTTAGTGACAGGAGGAGAGCAGTACTTC	CASNLVTGGEQYF
16	NA	NA	TRBV7-6	TRBJ1-1	TGTGCCAGCAGCTTAGCGCGGGGGAAATTGAACACTGAAGCTTTCTTT	CASSLARGKLNTEAFF
13	NA	NA	TRBV4-1	TRBJ2-1	TGCGCCAGCAGCCAAGTCCCAAACAATGAGCAGTTCTTC	CASSQVPNNEQFF
15	NA	NA	TRBV27	TRBJ2-2	TGTGCCAGCAGTTTCGGACAGACGCGATCCGGGGAGCTGTTTTTT	CASSFGQTRSGELFF
16	NA	TRBD2	TRBV19	TRBJ2-1	TGTGCCAGTAGTATCCTAACTAGCGGGAGAAGGAATGAGCAGTTCTTC	CASSILTSGRRNEQFF
17	NA	NA	TRBV10-2	TRBJ1-2	TGCGCCAGCAGTGAGTCGGCAGGGTTCACCGACGACTATGGCTACACCTTC	CASSESAGFTDDYGYTF
16	NA	TRBD2	TRBV20-1	TRBJ2-2	TGCAGTGCTAGTCCCATAGCGGGACAAGACACCGGGGAGCTGTTTTTT	CSASPIAGQDTGELFF
17	NA	TRBD2	TRBV6-1	TRBJ2-5	TGTGCCAGCAGTGAAGCATTAACTAGCGGAAACCAAGAGACCCAGTACTTC	CASSEALTSGNQETQYF
13	NA	NA	TRBV12-3/TRBV12-4	TRBJ1-1	TGTGCCAGCATCTTAAACAGGGACACTGAAGCTTTCTTT	CASILNRDTEAFF
12	NA	NA	TRBV15	TRBJ2-7	TGTGCCACCAGCCACTTCTCCTACGAGCAGTACTTC	CATSHFSYEQYF
17	NA	NA	TRBV3-1/TRBV3-2	TRBJ2-1	TGTGCCAGCAGCCAAGCAGGGGCGGGTAGCTCCTACAATGAGCAGTTCTTC	CASSQAGAGSSYNEQFF
15	NA	TRBD1	TRBV5-1	TRBJ1-6	TGCGCCAGCACCGAGCAGGGACAGGGTAATTCACCCCTCCACTTT	CASTEQGQGNSPLHF
12	NA	NA	TRBV28	TRBJ1-1	TGTGCCAGCAGCGACAGGAACACTGAAGCTTTCTTT	CASSDRNTEAFF